The clone carrying this T cell receptor (beta chain) was observed many times. Amplification targeted TCR beta CDR3 regions from RNA transcripts. TCR CDR3 regions were first amplified by RT-PCR with HTBI primers. TCRdb re-derived calls from the multiplex PCR reads in MiXCR, one entry per CDR3 protein. There are hundreds of thousands of distinct CDR3 sequences in the sample; 19% occur only once, and 3.7% lies in the top ten. This sample is part of a study of T cells in Graves' hyperthyroidism and ophthalmopathy. Study-level background: Peripheral blood was obtained at initial diagnosis, preceding any treatment.

Sequences were obtained from blood. This TCR derives from a woman between 18 and 29 years old with Graves' hyperthyroidism.

The CDR3 coding sequence is TGCAGTGCCATCAGAACAGGGGGCTGGGAGACCCAGTACTTC. This gives the protein CSAIRTGGWETQYF. The chain carries TRBV20-1 and TRBJ2-5, with TRBD1 matching over 9 bases. The CDR3 has 14 amino acids. Germline trimming cut 6 bases from V and 5 bases from J; bases unmatched to any gene: 10. Germline assignment: CDR1 DFQATT and CDR2 SNEGSKA (reference sequence).